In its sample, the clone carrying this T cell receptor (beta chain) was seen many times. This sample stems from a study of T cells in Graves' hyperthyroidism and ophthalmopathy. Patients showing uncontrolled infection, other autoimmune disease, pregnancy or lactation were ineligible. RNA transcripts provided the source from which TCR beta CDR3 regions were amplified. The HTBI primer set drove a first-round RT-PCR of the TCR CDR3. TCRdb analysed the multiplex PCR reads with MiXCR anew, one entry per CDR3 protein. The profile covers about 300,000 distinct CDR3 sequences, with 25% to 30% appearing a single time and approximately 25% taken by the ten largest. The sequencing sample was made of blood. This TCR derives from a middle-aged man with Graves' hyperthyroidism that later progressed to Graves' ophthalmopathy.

The CDR3 loop reads CASSVGYGYTF. The CDR3 DNA reads TGTGCCAGCAGCGTAGGGTATGGCTACACCTTC. The J gene is TRBJ1-2, the V gene TRBV9; D is ambiguous. The germline CDR1 and CDR2 sequences are SGDLS and YYNGEE. The CDR3 runs 11 residues. Trimming stripped 0 bases from V and 5 bases from J, with 2 bases between.